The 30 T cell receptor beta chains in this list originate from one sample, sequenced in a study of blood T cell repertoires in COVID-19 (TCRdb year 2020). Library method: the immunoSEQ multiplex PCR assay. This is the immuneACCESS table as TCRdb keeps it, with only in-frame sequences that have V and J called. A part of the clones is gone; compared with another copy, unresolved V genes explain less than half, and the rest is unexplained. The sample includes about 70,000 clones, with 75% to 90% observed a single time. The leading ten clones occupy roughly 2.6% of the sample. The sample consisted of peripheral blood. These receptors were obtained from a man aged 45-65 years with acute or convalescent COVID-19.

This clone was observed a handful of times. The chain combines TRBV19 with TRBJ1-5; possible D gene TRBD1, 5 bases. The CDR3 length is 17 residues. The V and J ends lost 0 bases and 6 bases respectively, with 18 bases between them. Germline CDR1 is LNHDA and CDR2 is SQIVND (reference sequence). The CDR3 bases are TGTGCCAGTAGTATAGATCTTGGACAAAACAAGGGTCAGCCCCAGCATTTT. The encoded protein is CASSIDLGQNKGQPQHF.

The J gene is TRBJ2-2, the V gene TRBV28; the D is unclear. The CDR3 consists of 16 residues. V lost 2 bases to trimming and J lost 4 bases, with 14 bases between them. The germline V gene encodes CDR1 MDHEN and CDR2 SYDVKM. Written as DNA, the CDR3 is TGTGCCAGCAGTTTAACAGATTTAACTGTCACCGGGGAGCTGTTTTTT. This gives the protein CASSLTDLTVTGELFF.

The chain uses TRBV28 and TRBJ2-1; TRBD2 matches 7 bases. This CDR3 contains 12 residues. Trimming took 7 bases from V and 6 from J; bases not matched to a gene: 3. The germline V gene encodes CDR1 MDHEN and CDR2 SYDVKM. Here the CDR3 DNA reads TGTGCCAGCAATGGCGGGAGCAATGAGCAGTTCTTC. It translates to CASNGGSNEQFF.

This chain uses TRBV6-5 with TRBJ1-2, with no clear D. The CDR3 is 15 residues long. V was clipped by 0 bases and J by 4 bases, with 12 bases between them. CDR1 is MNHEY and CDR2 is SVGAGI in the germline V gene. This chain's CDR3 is CASSYSSEAGYGYTF. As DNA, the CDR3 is TGTGCCAGCAGTTACTCGTCGGAAGCAGGCTATGGCTACACCTTC.

The CDR3 protein is CASSSLAGGSLTGELFF. The DNA for the CDR3 is TGTGCCAGTAGTTCCTTAGCGGGAGGGAGTCTTACCGGGGAGCTGTTTTTT. V is TRBV19 and J is TRBJ2-2, with TRBD2 matching over 11 bases. V trimming: 5 bases; J trimming: 5 bases; junction bases outside the gene matches: 10. The CDR3 sequence is 17 residues long. CDR1 LNHDA and CDR2 SQIVND come from the germline V gene (reference sequence).

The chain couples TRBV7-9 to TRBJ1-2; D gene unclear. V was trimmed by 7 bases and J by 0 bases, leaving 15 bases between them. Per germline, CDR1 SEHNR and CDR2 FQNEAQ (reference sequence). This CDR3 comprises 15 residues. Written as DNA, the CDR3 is TGTGCCAGCACCAACAATCGTCAGTCTAACTATGGCTACACCTTC. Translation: CASTNNRQSNYGYTF. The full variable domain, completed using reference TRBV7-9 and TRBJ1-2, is DTGVSQNPRHKITKRGQNVTFRCDPISEHNRLYWYRQTLGQGPEFLTYFQNEAQLEKSRLLSDRFSAERPKGSFSTLEIQRTEQGDSAMYLCASTNNRQSNYGYTFGSGTRLTVV.

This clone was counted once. This chain's CDR3 is CASSPLPGSVSSETQYF. CDR3 DNA sequence: TGTGCCAGCAGCCCCCTCCCCGGGAGCGTTTCGAGCGAGACCCAGTACTTC. The V gene is TRBV7-2, the J gene TRBJ2-5; perhaps TRBD2 as D (6 bases). V was cut by 5 bases and J by 5 bases, with 24 bases left in between. The length of the CDR3 is 17 residues. Germline V gene sequence: CDR1 SGHTA, CDR2 FQGNSA.

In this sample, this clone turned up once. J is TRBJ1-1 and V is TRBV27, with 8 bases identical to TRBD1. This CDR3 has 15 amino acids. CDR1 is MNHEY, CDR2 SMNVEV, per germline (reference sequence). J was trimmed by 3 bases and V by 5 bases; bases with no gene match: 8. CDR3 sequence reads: CASSLFGRGHTEAFF. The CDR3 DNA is TGTGCCAGCAGTCTGTTCGGCAGGGGGCACACTGAAGCTTTCTTT.

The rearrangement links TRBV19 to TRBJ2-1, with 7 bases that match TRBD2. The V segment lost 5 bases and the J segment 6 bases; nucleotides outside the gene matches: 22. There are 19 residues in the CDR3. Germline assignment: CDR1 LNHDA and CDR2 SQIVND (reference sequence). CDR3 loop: CASSWRLADRSRAFNEQFF. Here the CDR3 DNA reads TGTGCCAGTAGTTGGCGGCTAGCGGACCGATCTAGGGCCTTCAATGAGCAGTTCTTC.

The CDR3 DNA is TGTGCCACCAGTGGCTCCCGGCTACAGGGGGCGAACCTCCATGAGCAGTTCTTC. Amino acids: CATSGSRLQGANLHEQFF. The chain couples TRBV24-1 to TRBJ2-1; 9 nucleotides align to TRBD1. This CDR3 comprises 18 residues. The trim removed 5 bases at V and 8 bases at J, leaving 18 bases unmatched. CDR1 is KGHDR, CDR2 SFDVKD, per germline.

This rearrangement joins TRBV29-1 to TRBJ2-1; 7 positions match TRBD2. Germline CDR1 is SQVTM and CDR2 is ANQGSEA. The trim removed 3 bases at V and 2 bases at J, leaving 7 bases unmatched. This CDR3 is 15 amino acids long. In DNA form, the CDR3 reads TGCAGCGTTGAGCAGACCAGCGGGGCCTACAATGAGCAGTTCTTC. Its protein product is CSVEQTSGAYNEQFF.

The CDR3 DNA reads TGTGCCACCAGCAGAGGGGGTCAGGGCTACGAGCAGTACGTC. This sequence encodes CATSRGGQGYEQYV. The chain combines TRBV15 with TRBJ2-7, with D possibly being TRBD1 (5 bases). With 1 base removed from V and 3 bases from J, the gap between germline ends came to 10 bases. There are 14 residues in the CDR3. Germline CDR1 LNHNV, CDR2 YYDKDF (reference sequence).

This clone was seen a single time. In DNA form, the CDR3 reads TGTGCCAGCAGCAATCTAGATTACGAGCAGTACTTC. This encodes CASSNLDYEQYF. This chain joins TRBV11-2 and TRBJ2-7; no definite D call. The germline V gene has CDR1 SGHAT and CDR2 FQNNGV. V dropped 5 bases and J dropped 4 bases, with 9 bases sitting between them. The CDR3 runs to 12 residues.

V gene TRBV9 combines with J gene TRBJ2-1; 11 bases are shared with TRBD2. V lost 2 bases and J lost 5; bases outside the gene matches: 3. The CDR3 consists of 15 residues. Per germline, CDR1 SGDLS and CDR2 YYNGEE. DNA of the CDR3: TGTGCCAGCAGCGTCGGGACTAGCGGTGACAATGAGCAGTTCTTC. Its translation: CASSVGTSGDNEQFF.

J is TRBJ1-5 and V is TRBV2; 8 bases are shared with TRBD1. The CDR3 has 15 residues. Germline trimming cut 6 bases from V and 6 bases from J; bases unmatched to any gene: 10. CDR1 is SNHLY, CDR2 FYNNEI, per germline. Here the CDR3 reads CASSLQGERGQPQHF. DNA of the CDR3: TGTGCCAGCAGCTTACAGGGGGAACGGGGTCAGCCCCAGCATTTT. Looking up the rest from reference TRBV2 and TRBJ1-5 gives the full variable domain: EPEVTQTPSHQVTQMGQEVILRCVPISNHLYFYWYRQILGQKVEFLVSFYNNEISEKSEIFDDQFSVERPDGSNFTLKIRSTKLEDSAMYFCASSLQGERGQPQHFGDGTRLSIL.

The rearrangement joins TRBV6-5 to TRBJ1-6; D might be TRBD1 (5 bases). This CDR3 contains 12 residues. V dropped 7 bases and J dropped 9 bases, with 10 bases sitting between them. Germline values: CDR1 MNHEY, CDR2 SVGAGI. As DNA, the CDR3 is TGTGCCAGCAAGGGGTCGATTTCACCCCTCCACTTT. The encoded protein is CASKGSISPLHF.

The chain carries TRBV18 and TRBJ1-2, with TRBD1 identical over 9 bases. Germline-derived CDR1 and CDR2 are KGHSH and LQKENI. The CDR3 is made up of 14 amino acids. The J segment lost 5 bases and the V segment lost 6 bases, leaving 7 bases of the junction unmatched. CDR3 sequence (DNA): TGTGCCAGCTCGATGGACAGGGGTCAATATGGCTACACCTTC. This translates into CASSMDRGQYGYTF. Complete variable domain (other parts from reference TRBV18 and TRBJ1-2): NAGVMQNPRHLVRRRGQEARLRCSPMKGHSHVYWYRQLPEEGLKFMVYLQKENIIDESGMPKERFSAEFPKEGPSILRIQQVVRGDSAAYFCASSMDRGQYGYTFGSGTRLTVV.

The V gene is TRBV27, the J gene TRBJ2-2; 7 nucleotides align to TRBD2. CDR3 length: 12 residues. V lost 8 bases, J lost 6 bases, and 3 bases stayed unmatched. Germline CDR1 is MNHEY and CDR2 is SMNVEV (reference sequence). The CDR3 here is CASRGVSGELFF. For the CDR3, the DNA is TGTGCCAGCCGGGGGGTCTCCGGGGAGCTGTTTTTT.

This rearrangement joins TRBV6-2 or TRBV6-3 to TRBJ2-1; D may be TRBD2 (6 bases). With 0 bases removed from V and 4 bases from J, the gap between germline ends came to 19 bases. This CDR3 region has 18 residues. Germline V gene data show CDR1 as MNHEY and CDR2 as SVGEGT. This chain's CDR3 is CASSYSPNGLARYNEQFF. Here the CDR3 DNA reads TGTGCCAGCAGTTACTCTCCCAACGGGCTAGCGAGGTACAATGAGCAGTTCTTC.

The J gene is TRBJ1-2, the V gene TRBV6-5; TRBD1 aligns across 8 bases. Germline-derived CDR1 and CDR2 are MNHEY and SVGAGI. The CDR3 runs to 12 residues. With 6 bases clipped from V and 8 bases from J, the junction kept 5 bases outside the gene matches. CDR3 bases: TGTGCCAGCAGCGGACAGGGAAGCGGCTACACCTTC. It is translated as CASSGQGSGYTF.

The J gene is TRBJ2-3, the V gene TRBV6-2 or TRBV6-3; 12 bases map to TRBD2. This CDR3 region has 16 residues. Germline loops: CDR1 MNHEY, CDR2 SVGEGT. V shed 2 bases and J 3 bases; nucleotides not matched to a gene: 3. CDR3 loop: CASSYAGLAGTDTQYF. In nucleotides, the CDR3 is TGTGCCAGCAGTTACGCCGGACTAGCGGGGACAGATACGCAGTATTTT.

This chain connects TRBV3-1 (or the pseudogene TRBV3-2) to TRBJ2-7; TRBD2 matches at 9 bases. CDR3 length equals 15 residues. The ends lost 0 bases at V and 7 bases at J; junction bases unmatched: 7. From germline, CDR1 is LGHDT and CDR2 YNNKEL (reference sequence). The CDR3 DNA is TGTGCCAGCAGCCAAGATGGGCTAGCGGGAAAGGAGCAGTACTTC. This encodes CASSQDGLAGKEQYF.

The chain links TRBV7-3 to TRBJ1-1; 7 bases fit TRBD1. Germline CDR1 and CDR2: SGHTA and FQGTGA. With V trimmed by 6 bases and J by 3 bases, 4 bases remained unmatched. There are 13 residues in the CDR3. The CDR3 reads CASRYTGDTEAFF. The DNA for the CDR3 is TGTGCCAGCAGGTATACAGGGGACACTGAAGCTTTCTTT.

The CDR3 sequence is CASSQGYRDRGQGGYTF. The CDR3 coding sequence is TGCGCCAGCAGCCAAGGATACCGGGACAGGGGGCAGGGAGGCTACACCTTC. The chain joins TRBV4-3 to TRBJ1-2; 12 bases agree with TRBD1. The CDR3 runs to 17 residues. Germline-derived CDR1 and CDR2 are LGHNA and YSLEER. V dropped 1 base and J dropped 8; count of bases not matched to a gene: 11.

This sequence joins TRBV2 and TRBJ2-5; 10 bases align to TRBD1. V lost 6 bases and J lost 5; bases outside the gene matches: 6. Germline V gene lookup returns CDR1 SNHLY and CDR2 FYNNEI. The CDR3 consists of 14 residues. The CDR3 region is CASRPGQGWETQYF. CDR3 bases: TGTGCCAGCAGACCGGGACAGGGGTGGGAGACCCAGTACTTC.

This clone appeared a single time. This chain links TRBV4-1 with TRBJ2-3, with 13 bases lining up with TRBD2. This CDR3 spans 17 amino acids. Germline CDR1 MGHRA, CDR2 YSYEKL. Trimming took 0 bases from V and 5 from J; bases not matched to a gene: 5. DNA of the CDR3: TGCGCCAGCAGCCAAGATGAAGGACTAGCGGGAGAAGATACGCAGTATTTT. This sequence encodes CASSQDEGLAGEDTQYF.

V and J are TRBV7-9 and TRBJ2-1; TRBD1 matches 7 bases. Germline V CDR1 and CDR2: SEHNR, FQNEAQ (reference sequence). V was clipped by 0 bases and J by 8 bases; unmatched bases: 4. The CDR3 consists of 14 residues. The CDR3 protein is CASSLAGTVDEQFF. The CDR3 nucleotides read TGTGCCAGCAGCTTAGCCGGGACAGTTGATGAGCAGTTCTTC.

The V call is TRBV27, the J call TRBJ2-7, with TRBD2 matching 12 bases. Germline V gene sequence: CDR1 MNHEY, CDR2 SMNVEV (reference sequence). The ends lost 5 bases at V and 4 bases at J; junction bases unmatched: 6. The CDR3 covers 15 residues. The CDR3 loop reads CASSTRLAGAYEQYF. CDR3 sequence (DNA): TGTGCCAGCAGTACCAGACTAGCGGGAGCTTACGAGCAGTACTTC.

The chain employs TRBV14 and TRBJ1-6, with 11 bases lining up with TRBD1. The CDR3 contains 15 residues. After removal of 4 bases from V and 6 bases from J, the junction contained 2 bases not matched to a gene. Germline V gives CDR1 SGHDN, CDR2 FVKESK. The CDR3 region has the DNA TGTGCCAGCAGCCGGGGACAGGGGGTTAATTCACCCCTCCACTTT. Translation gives CASSRGQGVNSPLHF.

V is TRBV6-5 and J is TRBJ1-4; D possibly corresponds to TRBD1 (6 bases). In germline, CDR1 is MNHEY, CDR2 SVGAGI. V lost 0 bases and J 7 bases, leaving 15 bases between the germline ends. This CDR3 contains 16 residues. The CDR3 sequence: CASSYSRGGVGEKLFF. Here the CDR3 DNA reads TGTGCCAGCAGTTACTCTCGGGGGGGCGTTGGTGAAAAACTGTTTTTT.